These T cell receptor beta chains were read from a single sample in a study of shared T cell receptors in the human thymus. The protocol was immunoSEQ multiplex PCR, while the TCRdb copy is restricted to in-frame clones and leaves out a portion. This sample has 700,000 to 750,000 clones, with approximately 83% found just once. These records were also assigned to another study, of human thymus T cells.

The sequencing sample was made of thymocytes. The source is a girl under three years old with a congenital heart defect. CDR3s include the opening cysteine and the closing phenylalanine or tryptophan. Fields, in order: D gene, clone size, V gene, J gene, CDR3 protein, CDR3 DNA. The D gene is left open where the match is weak. Clone size appears in some rows only: once, few, many, or a class for an expanded clone.

TRBD1	.	TRBV6-1	TRBJ1-2	CASSVFRDSDEPCYGYTF	TGTGCCAGCAGTGTATTCCGGGACAGCGATGAACCTTGCTATGGCTACACCTTC
TRBD2	.	TRBV5-4	TRBJ2-3	CASSLGQGAGGTDTQYF	TGTGCCAGCAGCTTGGGCCAAGGAGCGGGGGGTACAGATACGCAGTATTTT
.	.	TRBV28	TRBJ2-1	CASSLPVDEQFF	TGTGCCAGCAGTTTACCGGTCGATGAGCAGTTCTTC
TRBD1	.	TRBV11-1	TRBJ2-1	CASSLRDRGPHEQFF	TGTGCCAGCAGCTTAAGGGACAGGGGGCCCCACGAGCAGTTCTTC
.	.	TRBV28	TRBJ2-1	CASSLYRRVSYNEQFF	TGTGCCAGCAGTTTATATCGCCGGGTGTCCTACAATGAGCAGTTCTTC
.	.	TRBV7-9	TRBJ2-7	CASSLTTGFSYEQYF	TGTGCCAGCAGCTTAACCACAGGGTTTTCCTACGAGCAGTACTTC
TRBD2	.	TRBV4-3	TRBJ2-1	CASSQDWSGGHYNEQFF	TGCGCCAGCAGCCAAGATTGGAGCGGGGGCCACTACAATGAGCAGTTCTTC
TRBD1	.	TRBV19	TRBJ1-1	CASSMGRIRDRRNTEAFF	TGTGCCAGTAGTATGGGCCGTATCCGGGACAGGAGGAACACTGAAGCTTTCTTT
TRBD1	once	TRBV29-1	TRBJ2-3	CSVNRGDTQYF	TGCAGCGTGAACAGGGGGGATACGCAGTATTTT
.	once	TRBV6-5	TRBJ1-2	CASNSQGPRYGYTF	TGTGCCAGCAACTCACAGGGACCCCGATATGGCTACACCTTC
TRBD1	.	TRBV19	TRBJ1-1	CASSLYRGNTEAFF	TGTGCCAGTAGTCTATACAGGGGAAACACTGAAGCTTTCTTT
.	once	TRBV6-5	TRBJ2-7	CASSHWASTYEQYF	TGTGCCAGCAGTCACTGGGCTAGCACATACGAGCAGTACTTC
.	.	TRBV2	TRBJ2-7	CASSERGTNALYEQYF	TGTGCCAGCAGTGAAAGGGGGACCAACGCATTGTACGAGCAGTACTTC
.	.	TRBV6-5	TRBJ1-1	CASSYSQGLGDEAFF	TGTGCCAGCAGTTACTCACAGGGTTTGGGGGATGAAGCTTTCTTT
.	.	TRBV5-1	TRBJ1-6	CASSLATRGIENSPLHF	TGCGCCAGCAGCTTGGCAACCAGGGGTATTGAGAATTCACCCCTCCACTTT
TRBD1	.	TRBV7-3	TRBJ1-5	CASSLKDRGGNQPQHF	TGTGCCAGCAGCCTAAAGGACAGGGGAGGCAATCAGCCCCAGCATTTT
.	.	TRBV28	TRBJ2-7	CASSLRYYEQYF	TGTGCCAGCAGTTTACGCTACTACGAGCAGTACTTC
TRBD1	.	TRBV10-2	TRBJ1-1	CASSGQDRENTEAFF	TGCGCCAGCAGTGGCCAGGACAGGGAAAACACTGAAGCTTTCTTT
.	.	TRBV13	TRBJ1-2	CASSLVIEGEKGYTF	TGTGCCAGCAGCTTGGTTATCGAGGGGGAAAAGGGCTACACCTTC
TRBD1	.	TRBV4-1	TRBJ1-1	CASSHPGQGATLGAFF	TGCGCCAGCAGCCATCCAGGACAGGGAGCTACCCTGGGAGCTTTCTTT
.	.	TRBV5-1	TRBJ1-4	CASSSGRNPNEKLFF	TGCGCCAGCAGCTCAGGCAGAAACCCTAATGAAAAACTGTTTTTT
TRBD1	.	TRBV9	TRBJ1-2	CASSVLPRTGDGYTF	TGTGCCAGCAGCGTTCTACCCCGGACAGGAGATGGCTACACCTTC
.	.	TRBV19	TRBJ2-3	CASSIFPWNGTDTQYF	TGTGCCAGTAGTATCTTCCCCTGGAACGGGACAGATACGCAGTATTTT
TRBD1	.	TRBV30	TRBJ1-1	CAWRGTGRTSAPFF	TGTGCCTGGAGAGGGACAGGGCGAACCTCAGCTCCTTTCTTT
TRBD2	.	TRBV6-1	TRBJ2-5	CASSEGTSGGEGETQYF	TGTGCCAGCAGTGAAGGGACTAGCGGGGGGGAGGGAGAGACCCAGTACTTC
.	.	TRBV19	TRBJ1-3	CASSIGGWGNTIYF	TGTGCCAGTAGTATCGGAGGGTGGGGAAACACCATATATTTT
.	.	TRBV4-3	TRBJ1-2	CASSQPKMNRVGHTF	TGCGCCAGCAGCCAACCCAAAATGAACAGGGTCGGGCACACCTTC
TRBD2	.	TRBV27	TRBJ2-1	CASRTSGVHNEQFF	TGTGCCAGCAGGACTAGCGGGGTCCACAATGAGCAGTTCTTC
TRBD2	once	TRBV7-9	TRBJ2-7	CASSLSGGGEFPGEQYF	TGTGCCAGCAGCTTATCTGGCGGGGGGGAGTTCCCAGGGGAGCAGTACTTC
.	.	TRBV28	TRBJ1-2	CASSSPFRGWGYTF	TGTGCCAGCAGTTCCCCGTTCCGGGGTTGGGGCTACACCTTC
.	.	TRBV19	TRBJ1-2	CASSIEDRVLYGYTF	TGTGCCAGTAGTATAGAGGACAGAGTTCTTTATGGCTACACCTTC
.	.	TRBV28	TRBJ1-5	CASSFRQSNQPQHF	TGTGCCAGCAGTTTCAGACAGAGCAATCAGCCCCAGCATTTT
.	.	TRBV28	TRBJ2-3	CASSPWDLTDTQYF	TGTGCCAGCAGTCCGTGGGACTTGACAGATACGCAGTATTTT
.	.	TRBV27	TRBJ2-7	CASSLSIVPSHRRALYEQYF	TGTGCCAGCAGTTTATCGATTGTCCCCTCTCACAGGCGCGCGCTCTACGAGCAGTACTTC
.	.	TRBV11-2	TRBJ1-1	CASSYPGLATEAFF	TGTGCCAGCAGCTACCCCGGGTTAGCCACTGAAGCTTTCTTT
.	.	TRBV28	TRBJ2-7	CASSPSHEQYF	TGTGCCAGCAGCCCCTCTCACGAGCAGTACTTC
TRBD1	few	TRBV28	TRBJ1-2	CASSATGADYGYTF	TGTGCCAGCAGCGCGACAGGGGCTGACTATGGCTACACCTTC
TRBD1	.	TRBV15	TRBJ1-5	CATSRRTLKPGQGNQPQHF	TGTGCCACCAGCAGACGAACTCTCAAACCGGGACAGGGTAATCAGCCCCAGCATTTT
TRBD1	.	TRBV18	TRBJ1-1	CASSPNRQGPRNTEAFF	TGTGCCAGCTCACCCAATAGACAGGGTCCACGGAACACTGAAGCTTTCTTT
.	.	TRBV6-1	TRBJ2-5	CASSERCGEGGGEETQYF	TGTGCCAGCAGTGAAAGGTGTGGTGAGGGAGGTGGTGAAGAGACCCAGTACTTC
TRBD2	.	TRBV27	TRBJ2-3	CASSPRGAGGSYSSTDTQYF	TGTGCCAGCAGTCCCAGGGGAGCGGGGGGCTCATATTCTAGCACAGATACGCAGTATTTT
TRBD1	.	TRBV28	TRBJ1-6	CASSFLRDRDSPLHF	TGTGCCAGCAGTTTCCTCCGGGACAGGGATTCACCCCTCCACTTT